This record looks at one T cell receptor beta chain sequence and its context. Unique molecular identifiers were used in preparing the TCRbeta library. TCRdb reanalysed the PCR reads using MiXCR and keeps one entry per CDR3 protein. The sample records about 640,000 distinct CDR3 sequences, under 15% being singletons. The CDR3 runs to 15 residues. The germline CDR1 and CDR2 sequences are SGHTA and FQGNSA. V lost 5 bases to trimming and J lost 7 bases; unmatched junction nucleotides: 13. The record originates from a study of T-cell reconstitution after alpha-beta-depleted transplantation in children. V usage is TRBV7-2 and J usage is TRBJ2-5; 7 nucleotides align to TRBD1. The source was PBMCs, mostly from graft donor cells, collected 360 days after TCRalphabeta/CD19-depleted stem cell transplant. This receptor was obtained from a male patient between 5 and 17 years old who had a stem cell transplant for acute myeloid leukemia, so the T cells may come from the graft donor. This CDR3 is CASSQPSTGFGTQYF. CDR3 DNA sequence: TGTGCCAGCAGCCAACCCTCGACAGGGTTTGGGACCCAGTACTTC.